These T cell receptor beta chains were read from a single sample in a study of technical replicates of blood from a few donors. The table came from immunoSEQ multiplex PCR; TCRdb's copy has only in-frame clones and leaves some out. The data show about 82,000 clones, with roughly 90% seen just once and 0.2% to 0.3% held by the top ten. The sample comprised T cells isolated from PBMCs. The receptor source for this set is a human donor in good health. Each CDR3 is given with its conserved first and last residue. A D gene is named only where the DNA matches it firmly.

v_call: TRBV30; j_call: TRBJ1-6; d_call: NA; cdr3_nt: TGTGCCTGGGCTAGGGGCACCCTCCACTTT; cdr3_aa: CAWARGTLHF
v_call: TRBV19; j_call: TRBJ1-6; d_call: NA; cdr3_nt: TGTGCCAGTAGAGCAGCGAGCTCCTATAATTCACCCCTCCACTTT; cdr3_aa: CASRAASSYNSPLHF
v_call: TRBV6-1; j_call: TRBJ2-1; d_call: NA; cdr3_nt: TGTGCCAGCAGTGCACAGGCAGCCTCCTACAATGAGCAGTTCTTC; cdr3_aa: CASSAQAASYNEQFF
v_call: TRBV2; j_call: TRBJ2-6; d_call: NA; cdr3_nt: TGTGCCAGCATAGGGGCGGCGGTGGGGGCCAACGTCCTGACTTTC; cdr3_aa: CASIGAAVGANVLTF
v_call: TRBV28; j_call: TRBJ2-5; d_call: TRBD2; cdr3_nt: TGTGCCAGCAGAACGACTAGCGGTAGACAAGAGACCCAGTACTTC; cdr3_aa: CASRTTSGRQETQYF
v_call: TRBV19; j_call: TRBJ1-1; d_call: NA; cdr3_nt: TGTGCCAGTAGTATTTTCGGGAGGAGGGCTGAAGCTTTCTTT; cdr3_aa: CASSIFGRRAEAFF
v_call: TRBV6-5; j_call: TRBJ2-7; d_call: NA; cdr3_nt: TGTGCCAGCAGTCGGGAGAATAGGGGATACCACGAGCAGTACTTC; cdr3_aa: CASSRENRGYHEQYF
v_call: TRBV7-9; j_call: TRBJ2-5; d_call: NA; cdr3_nt: TGCACATCGGGCAGGGAAACTGGGTGGGAGACCCAGTACTTC; cdr3_aa: CTSGRETGWETQYF
v_call: TRBV19; j_call: TRBJ1-6; d_call: NA; cdr3_nt: TGTGCCTCAGGTAGGGGTGGGGATTCACCCCTCCACTTT; cdr3_aa: CASGRGGDSPLHF
v_call: TRBV6-5; j_call: TRBJ2-2; d_call: NA; cdr3_nt: TGTGCCAGCAGCCGCAAACATCCGAACACCGGGGAGCTGTTTTTT; cdr3_aa: CASSRKHPNTGELFF
v_call: TRBV9; j_call: TRBJ1-1; d_call: TRBD1; cdr3_nt: TGTGCCAGCAGCGTAGCCGGACAGGTCACTGAAGCTTTCTTT; cdr3_aa: CASSVAGQVTEAFF